The rows below give T cell receptor beta chains drawn from one sample of a study of T cell repertoires in breast cancer. TCRdb redid the calling of the emulsion pairing reads with MiXCR, one entry per CDR3 protein. Here the sample spans tens of thousands of distinct CDR3 sequences, 35% to 50% being singletons. The sequencing input was CD8+ T cells. These receptors were collected from a pool of human donors with breast cancer or a healthy control (not recorded which). Each CDR3 is given with its conserved first and last residue. Fields, in order: CDR3 DNA, CDR3 protein, clone size, D gene, J gene, V gene. A D gene is named only where the DNA matches it firmly. Clone sizes are given selectively: once, few, many, or a class where the clone is expanded.

DNA: TGTGCCAGCAGCAACAACGGACTCCCAGAGACCCAGTACTTC
CDR3: CASSNNGLPETQYF
size: few
D: -
J: TRBJ2-5
V: TRBV12-3/TRBV12-4

DNA: TGTGCCAGCAGTTTATTCCGGACAGCCAGAGAAGCTTTCTTT
CDR3: CASSLFRTAREAFF
size: -
D: -
J: TRBJ1-1
V: TRBV28

DNA: TGTGCCAGCAGTTTATCCGTCCATGAACATATTCAGCCCCAGCATTTT
CDR3: CASSLSVHEHIQPQHF
size: -
D: -
J: TRBJ1-5
V: TRBV27

DNA: TGTGCCAGCAGCTTAGGGACAGGGGGAATGAACACTGAAGCTTTCTTT
CDR3: CASSLGTGGMNTEAFF
size: -
D: TRBD1
J: TRBJ1-1
V: TRBV7-9

DNA: TGTGCCAGTAGTTGGGGCTGGGATACGCAGTATTTT
CDR3: CASSWGWDTQYF
size: -
D: -
J: TRBJ2-3
V: TRBV19

DNA: TGCGCCAGCAGCTTGGAACCCGGTCAATACTACGAGCAGTACTTC
CDR3: CASSLEPGQYYEQYF
size: -
D: -
J: TRBJ2-7
V: TRBV5-1

DNA: TGTGCCAGCAGAACAGGGGCACCCTACAATGAGCAGTTCTTC
CDR3: CASRTGAPYNEQFF
size: -
D: TRBD1
J: TRBJ2-1
V: TRBV6-1

DNA: TGTGCCAGCAGTGAATATAGGGCGGGGGACACTGAAGCTTTCTTT
CDR3: CASSEYRAGDTEAFF
size: many
D: -
J: TRBJ1-1
V: TRBV25-1

DNA: TGTGCCAGCAGTTTAGGCAGGGATTATGGCTACACCTTC
CDR3: CASSLGRDYGYTF
size: -
D: -
J: TRBJ1-2
V: TRBV12-3/TRBV12-4

DNA: TGTGCCAGCAGTTTAGACCCGGGGGGCGGAAACATTCAGTACTTC
CDR3: CASSLDPGGGNIQYF
size: few
D: -
J: TRBJ2-4
V: TRBV28

DNA: TGCAGTGCTAGTAGCAGGCCCTTAAATAACAATGAGCAGTTCTTC
CDR3: CSASSRPLNNNEQFF
size: -
D: -
J: TRBJ2-1
V: TRBV20-1

DNA: TGCAGTGCTAGCCTCCAGGGGGGAAATGAAAAACTGTTTTTT
CDR3: CSASLQGGNEKLFF
size: -
D: TRBD1
J: TRBJ1-4
V: TRBV20-1

DNA: TGTGCCAGCAGTTTAGACGGCCTTAAGGGCTACACCTTC
CDR3: CASSLDGLKGYTF
size: -
D: -
J: TRBJ1-2
V: TRBV12-3/TRBV12-4

DNA: TGTGCCAGCTCGCAACAGGCTAACTATGGCTACACCTTC
CDR3: CASSQQANYGYTF
size: -
D: -
J: TRBJ1-2
V: TRBV18

DNA: TGTGCCAGCAGCCGCGAACCGGGCGGGAGGTCGTCCTACGAGCAGTACTTC
CDR3: CASSREPGGRSSYEQYF
size: -
D: TRBD2
J: TRBJ2-7
V: TRBV7-6

DNA: TGTGCCAGCAGTTACTCGGGGCCGGGTCTAGGTAGCTACACCTTC
CDR3: CASSYSGPGLGSYTF
size: few
D: -
J: TRBJ1-2
V: TRBV6-6

DNA: TGCAGTGCGCCTACTAGCGGGAGTTACACCGGGGAGCTGTTTTTT
CDR3: CSAPTSGSYTGELFF
size: few
D: TRBD2
J: TRBJ2-2
V: TRBV20-1

DNA: TGTGCCAGCAGCTTACTCCGGGTAGTAGGTGGCGGCTACACCTTC
CDR3: CASSLLRVVGGGYTF
size: -
D: -
J: TRBJ1-2
V: TRBV7-9

DNA: TGCAGCGTTGTAGGAATCCAAGAGACCCAGTACTTC
CDR3: CSVVGIQETQYF
size: few
D: -
J: TRBJ2-5
V: TRBV29-1

DNA: TGTGCCAGCTCACCACCCGGGACCATTAATGAAAAACTGTTTTTT
CDR3: CASSPPGTINEKLFF
size: few
D: -
J: TRBJ1-4
V: TRBV18

DNA: TGTGCCAGTAGTCCGGGACAGAGCGTTCTAGATACGCAGTATTTT
CDR3: CASSPGQSVLDTQYF
size: once
D: TRBD1
J: TRBJ2-3
V: TRBV19

DNA: TGCAGTGCCCACTCGACTGGCCATAATTCACCCCTCCACTTT
CDR3: CSAHSTGHNSPLHF
size: many
D: -
J: TRBJ1-6
V: TRBV20-1

DNA: TGTGCCAGCAGGAAGTCTGGCGACACAGATACGCAGTATTTT
CDR3: CASRKSGDTDTQYF
size: -
D: -
J: TRBJ2-3
V: TRBV6-1

DNA: TGTGCCATCAGCGTTGACAGTGGCGCTGAAGCTTTCTTT
CDR3: CAISVDSGAEAFF
size: -
D: -
J: TRBJ1-1
V: TRBV10-3

DNA: TGCAGTGCCGGAGGACAGGGAGGAAACACCATATATTTT
CDR3: CSAGGQGGNTIYF
size: -
D: TRBD1
J: TRBJ1-3
V: TRBV20-1

DNA: TGCAGTGCTAGGGACCGACAGAATCAGTATGGCTACACCTTC
CDR3: CSARDRQNQYGYTF
size: -
D: -
J: TRBJ1-2
V: TRBV20-1

DNA: TGTGCCAGCAGCTTAGTCACTAGCGGGAAAGAGACCCAGTACTTC
CDR3: CASSLVTSGKETQYF
size: few
D: TRBD2
J: TRBJ2-5
V: TRBV7-9

DNA: TGTGCCAGCAGCTTAATACAGGAGCAGTACTTC
CDR3: CASSLIQEQYF
size: -
D: -
J: TRBJ2-7
V: TRBV5-6

DNA: TGTGCCTTAGGGAGTCATCGGCCGGAGACCCAGTACTTC
CDR3: CALGSHRPETQYF
size: -
D: -
J: TRBJ2-5
V: TRBV11-3

DNA: TGTGCCAGCAGCGGACAGGGGGGTGAGTCCTACAATGAGCAGCTCTTC
CDR3: CASSGQGGESYNEQLF
size: -
D: TRBD1
J: TRBJ2-1
V: TRBV25-1

DNA: TGTGCCAGCAGCCAAGAGACCCAGTACTTC
CDR3: CASSQETQYF
size: many
D: -
J: TRBJ2-5
V: TRBV27

DNA: TGCAGTGCTAACGGGGAAGGAGATCAGCCCCAGCATTTT
CDR3: CSANGEGDQPQHF
size: few
D: -
J: TRBJ1-5
V: TRBV20-1

DNA: TGTGCCAGCCATTCCATCGGATCTAACTATGGCTACACCTTC
CDR3: CASHSIGSNYGYTF
size: -
D: -
J: TRBJ1-2
V: TRBV6-2/TRBV6-3

DNA: TGCAGTGCTAGGAAGGGCCCCCAATACGAGCAGTACTTT
CDR3: CSARKGPQYEQYF
size: -
D: -
J: TRBJ2-7
V: TRBV20-1

DNA: TGCAGTGCTAGAGATCGGGTAGTGGGGGCGAGCGATGAGCAGTTCTTC
CDR3: CSARDRVVGASDEQFF
size: few
D: -
J: TRBJ2-1
V: TRBV20-1

DNA: TGTGCCAGTAGACCACAGGGGGCAGTTGGCTACACCTTC
CDR3: CASRPQGAVGYTF
size: -
D: TRBD1
J: TRBJ1-2
V: TRBV19

DNA: TGTGCCAGCAGCTCCTCTACACGACAGGGACTAGGCGCCACTAATGAAAAACTGTTTTTT
CDR3: CASSSSTRQGLGATNEKLFF
size: -
D: TRBD1
J: TRBJ1-4
V: TRBV7-2

DNA: TGCGCCAGCAGCTCGGTGTCCTCCCGGACAGGCTACGAGCAGTACTTC
CDR3: CASSSVSSRTGYEQYF
size: -
D: TRBD1
J: TRBJ2-7
V: TRBV5-1

DNA: TGTGCCAGCAGCTTAGATCGGGAAGATACGCAGTATTTT
CDR3: CASSLDREDTQYF
size: -
D: -
J: TRBJ2-3
V: TRBV11-2

DNA: TGTGCCAGCAGTTTAGTAGGACAGGGGTGGGCAGATACGCAGTATTTT
CDR3: CASSLVGQGWADTQYF
size: -
D: TRBD1
J: TRBJ2-3
V: TRBV27

DNA: TGTGCCAGCAGCCAAGCGGCTGGCGAGCAGTACTTC
CDR3: CASSQAAGEQYF
size: -
D: -
J: TRBJ2-7
V: TRBV3-1

DNA: TGCGCCAGTTCCGGGACTAGCGGGGGCCCGGGGGTGAATGAGCAGTTCTTC
CDR3: CASSGTSGGPGVNEQFF
size: few
D: TRBD2
J: TRBJ2-1
V: TRBV4-1

DNA: TGTGCCACCAGACAGGGGGGGGTCGGGGAGCTGTTTTTT
CDR3: CATRQGGVGELFF
size: few
D: -
J: TRBJ2-2
V: TRBV24-1

DNA: TGTGCCAGCAGCTTTGATAGCGGGGCATCTAATGAGCAGTTCTTC
CDR3: CASSFDSGASNEQFF
size: once
D: TRBD2
J: TRBJ2-1
V: TRBV5-4